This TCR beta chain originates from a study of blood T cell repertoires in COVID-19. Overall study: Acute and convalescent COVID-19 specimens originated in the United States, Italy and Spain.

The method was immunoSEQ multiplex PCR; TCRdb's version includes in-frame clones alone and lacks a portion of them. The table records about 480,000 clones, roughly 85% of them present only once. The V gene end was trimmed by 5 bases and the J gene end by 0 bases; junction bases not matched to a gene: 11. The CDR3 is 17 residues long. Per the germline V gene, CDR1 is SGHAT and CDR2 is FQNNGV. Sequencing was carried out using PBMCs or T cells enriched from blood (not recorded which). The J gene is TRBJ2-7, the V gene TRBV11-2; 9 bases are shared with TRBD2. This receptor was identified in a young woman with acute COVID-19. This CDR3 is CASSPLVSSGTSYEQYF. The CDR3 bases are TGTGCCAGCAGCCCATTAGTATCTAGCGGGACCTCCTACGAGCAGTACTTC.